The 20 T cell receptor beta chains below all came from one sample that was sequenced in a study of technical replicates of blood from several donors. The method was immunoSEQ multiplex PCR; TCRdb's version includes in-frame clones alone and lacks a portion of them. The sample lists fewer than 100,000 clones; approximately 94% were seen once. Material: T cells isolated from PBMCs. The receptors were gathered from a human donor in good health.

The chain is built from TRBV11-2 and TRBJ2-7, with TRBD2 matching 10 bases. The CDR3 has 15 amino acids. V gave up 6 bases and J gave up 1 base; unmatched junction bases: 6. The germline V gene has CDR1 SGHAT and CDR2 FQNNGV. The CDR3 spells CASSRGAGGSYEQYF. Here the CDR3 DNA reads TGTGCCAGCAGTCGGGGAGCGGGAGGGTCCTACGAGCAGTACTTC.

A single count supports this clone. The chain couples TRBV30 to TRBJ2-7; 10 positions agree with TRBD2. V lost 4 bases and J lost 4; bases outside the gene matches: 13. CDR1 is GTSNPN, CDR2 SVGIG, per germline (reference sequence). There are 16 residues in the CDR3. The CDR3 DNA follows: TGTGCCTGGAAGGTCATTCGGGCTAGCGGGAGTTACGAGCAGTACTTC. It yields the protein CAWKVIRASGSYEQYF.

The CDR3 DNA follows: TGTGCCAGCAGCCTTACTAGCGGCTCCTACGAGCAGTACTTC. Protein sequence: CASSLTSGSYEQYF. This chain uses TRBV5-5 with TRBJ2-7; 8 bases are shared with TRBD2. The CDR3 length is 14 residues. Losses at the gene ends were 4 bases for V and 0 bases for J; bases not matched to a gene: 3. Germline loops: CDR1 SGHKS, CDR2 YYEKEE (reference sequence).

The chain couples TRBV5-6 to TRBJ1-4; perhaps TRBD1 as D (6 bases). V dropped 0 bases and J dropped 5 bases, with 11 bases sitting between them. The CDR3 totals 15 residues. CDR1 SGHDT and CDR2 YYEEEE come from the germline V gene. The DNA for the CDR3 is TGTGCCAGCAGCTTGGTGCGGGGGCTCAATGAAAAACTGTTTTTT. Translating it yields CASSLVRGLNEKLFF.

This chain links TRBV28 with TRBJ2-7; 10 bases align to TRBD2. The V gene's germline CDR1 is MDHEN and CDR2 SYDVKM. The CDR3 extends over 15 amino acids. After removal of 6 bases from V and 3 bases from J, the junction contained 8 bases not matched to a gene. CDR3 loop: CASRQREGLGYEQYF. CDR3 DNA: TGTGCCAGCAGGCAGCGGGAGGGCCTTGGCTACGAGCAGTACTTC.

The rearrangement joins TRBV6-5 to TRBJ1-1; weak D call: TRBD1 (5 bases). The CDR3 contains 16 residues. Trimming pared 2 bases from V and 0 bases from J, leaving 13 bases between. Germline assignment: CDR1 MNHEY and CDR2 SVGAGI. This CDR3 is CASSYGVQGLNTEAFF. CDR3 bases: TGTGCCAGCAGTTACGGGGTGCAGGGATTGAACACTGAAGCTTTCTTT.

The V gene is TRBV19, the J gene TRBJ2-5, with 14 nucleotides matching TRBD2. In germline, CDR1 is LNHDA, CDR2 SQIVND (reference sequence). The CDR3 has 16 amino acids. J was trimmed by 5 bases and V by 4 bases; bases with no gene match: 6. CDR3 DNA sequence: TGTGCCAGTAGTACTGGACTAGCGGGAGGTTCTGAGACCCAGTACTTC. Encoded protein: CASSTGLAGGSETQYF. Using reference TRBV19 and TRBJ2-5 for the parts outside the CDR3, the full variable domain is DGGITQSPKYLFRKEGQNVTLSCEQNLNHDAMYWYRQDPGQGLRLIYYSQIVNDFQKGDIAEGYSVSREKKESFPLTVTSAQKNPTAFYLCASSTGLAGGSETQYFGPGTRLLVL.

This chain uses TRBV2 with TRBJ2-1, with 8 bases that match TRBD2. CDR3 length: 16 residues. J lost 5 bases, V lost 2 bases, and 8 bases had no gene match. CDR1 SNHLY and CDR2 FYNNEI come from the germline V gene. CDR3 loop: CASSELSGLGHNEQFF. The DNA for the CDR3 is TGTGCCAGCAGTGAACTGTCGGGACTAGGCCACAATGAGCAGTTCTTC.

The chain is built from TRBV2 and TRBJ2-7; 8 nucleotides line up with TRBD1. Germline V gives CDR1 SNHLY, CDR2 FYNNEI. The CDR3 loop spans 15 amino acids. V was clipped by 3 bases and J by 5 bases; unmatched bases: 9. CDR3 loop: CASSESTGGWNEQYF. The CDR3 nucleotides read TGTGCCAGCAGTGAGAGTACAGGGGGTTGGAACGAGCAGTACTTC. Full variable domain (remainder filled in from reference TRBV2 and TRBJ2-7): EPEVTQTPSHQVTQMGQEVILRCVPISNHLYFYWYRQILGQKVEFLVSFYNNEISEKSEIFDDQFSVERPDGSNFTLKIRSTKLEDSAMYFCASSESTGGWNEQYFGPGTRLTVT.

V gene TRBV28 combines with J gene TRBJ2-7; 9 bases agree with TRBD2. The CDR3 covers 17 residues. Germline-derived CDR1 and CDR2 are MDHEN and SYDVKM. J lost 5 bases, V lost 1 base, and 12 bases had no gene match. CDR3 region: CASSLSAGRLAGDEQYF. Here the CDR3 DNA reads TGTGCCAGCAGTTTATCTGCGGGGCGGTTAGCGGGAGACGAGCAGTACTTC.

V gene TRBV15 combines with J gene TRBJ1-1; D gene uncertain. The CDR3 covers 16 residues. Germline V lookup: CDR1 LNHNV, CDR2 YYDKDF (reference sequence). V gave up 0 bases and J gave up 5 bases, with 16 bases separating them. The CDR3 DNA reads as TGTGCCACCAGCAGAGATAGCGCTTTTTCTCAGACTGAAGCTTTCTTT. This gives the protein CATSRDSAFSQTEAFF.

V gene TRBV7-2 combines with J gene TRBJ2-7, with D perhaps TRBD2 (6 bases). Per the germline V gene, CDR1 is SGHTA and CDR2 is FQGNSA. This CDR3 contains 15 residues. Trimming took 5 bases from V and 2 from J, leaving 16 bases between them. DNA of the CDR3: TGTGCCAGCAGCCAAAGTGGCGGGACCCCCTACGAGCAGTACTTC. Protein product: CASSQSGGTPYEQYF.

V is TRBV7-2 and J is TRBJ2-2; 8 bases fit TRBD2. Trimming took 1 base from V and 7 from J; bases not matched to a gene: 11. CDR1 is SGHTA, CDR2 FQGNSA, per germline. There are 17 residues in the CDR3. In DNA form, the CDR3 reads TGTGCCAGCAGCTTAGAAGGTTCAGCGGGAGCTGACGGGGAGCTGTTTTTT. Protein product: CASSLEGSAGADGELFF.

The J gene is TRBJ1-2, the V gene TRBV19; weak D call: TRBD1 (5 bases). The CDR3 extends over 13 amino acids. V dropped 6 bases and J dropped 5 bases, with 13 bases sitting between them. Germline V lookup: CDR1 LNHDA, CDR2 SQIVND (reference sequence). The CDR3 sequence is CASRGVGRYGYTF. The CDR3 DNA reads TGTGCCAGTAGGGGGGTGGGGAGGTATGGCTACACCTTC.

This chain connects TRBV30 to TRBJ1-4; 8 bases are shared with TRBD1. The CDR3 is made up of 14 amino acids. The germline V gene has CDR1 GTSNPN and CDR2 SVGIG (reference sequence). V shed 3 bases and J 8 bases; nucleotides not matched to a gene: 8. CDR3 region: CAWSRLTGVEKLFF. CDR3 coding DNA: TGTGCCTGGAGCCGATTGACAGGGGTAGAAAAACTGTTTTTT.

The genes are TRBV2 and TRBJ1-2; TRBD1 agrees at 11 bases. The V segment lost 6 bases and the J segment 8 bases; nucleotides outside the gene matches: 8. In germline, CDR1 is SNHLY, CDR2 FYNNEI. The CDR3 runs to 14 residues. CDR3 sequence: CASRHGQGAWGYTF. The DNA of the CDR3 is TGTGCCAGCAGACACGGACAGGGGGCTTGGGGCTACACCTTC. The full variable domain, in which reference TRBV2 and TRBJ1-2 provide the parts outside the CDR3, is EPEVTQTPSHQVTQMGQEVILRCVPISNHLYFYWYRQILGQKVEFLVSFYNNEISEKSEIFDDQFSVERPDGSNFTLKIRSTKLEDSAMYFCASRHGQGAWGYTFGSGTRLTVV.

This clone was counted a few times. The genes are TRBV28 and TRBJ1-1; D gene ambiguous. There are 13 residues in the CDR3. Germline V gives CDR1 MDHEN, CDR2 SYDVKM. Trimming pared 5 bases from V and 4 bases from J, leaving 11 bases between. CDR3 DNA sequence: TGTGCCAGCAGTCAACCTAGTGGCACTGAAGCTTTCTTT. Protein sequence: CASSQPSGTEAFF.

V gene TRBV11-3 combines with J gene TRBJ2-1; 8 nucleotides match TRBD1. Germline assignment: CDR1 SGHNT and CDR2 YENEEA. V lost 5 bases, J lost 0 bases, and 6 bases stayed unmatched. CDR3 length: 16 residues. CDR3 bases: TGTGCCAGCAGCCCCAACAGGGGGAGCTCCTACAATGAGCAGTTCTTC. Protein sequence: CASSPNRGSSYNEQFF.

The chain couples TRBV6-6 to TRBJ2-7, with a possible D match to TRBD1 (5 bases). Trimming removed 5 bases at V and 3 bases at J, with 8 bases between. Germline CDR1 reads MNHNY; CDR2 reads SVGAGI (reference sequence). CDR3 size: 12 residues. CDR3 bases: TGTGCCAGCAGTGGGGCATTCTACGAGCAGTACTTC. It yields the protein CASSGAFYEQYF.

This chain connects TRBV7-3 to TRBJ2-7; TRBD2 matches 8 bases. J was trimmed by 4 bases and V by 5 bases; bases with no gene match: 10. The CDR3 extends over 15 amino acids. The germline gives CDR1 SGHTA, CDR2 FQGTGA. The CDR3 spells CASSPTGTSGYEQYF. In nucleotides, the CDR3 is TGTGCCAGCAGCCCTACCGGGACTAGTGGGTACGAGCAGTACTTC. The variable domain in full, with the rest retrieved from reference TRBV7-3 and TRBJ2-7, is GAGVSQTPSNKVTEKGKYVELRCDPISGHTALYWYRQSLGQGPEFLIYFQGTGAADDSGLPNDRFFAVRPEGSVSTLKIQRTERGDSAVYLCASSPTGTSGYEQYFGPGTRLTVT.